A selection of T cell receptor beta chains follows, all from one sample in a study of beta chain features in type 1 diabetes. TCRdb keeps only in-frame clones here, not all; method: immunoSEQ multiplex PCR. The top ten hold approximately 0.5% of the sample, which has roughly 180,000 clones, under 9.5% seen once. The specimen sequenced was central memory CD4+ T cells from blood. These receptors all come from a man between 18 and 35 years old with type 1 diabetes. CDR3s include the opening cysteine and the closing phenylalanine or tryptophan. Fields, in order: D gene, CDR3 length, clone size, J gene, V gene, CDR3 DNA, CDR3 protein. D genes are given only for firm matches. For some rows the clone size is stated as once, few or many, or as a class when expanded; others skip it.

.,13,few,TRBJ1-2,TRBV30,TGTGCCTGGAGTGTTGGAGGGAACGCTGGGTACACCTTC,CAWSVGGNAGYTF
.,13,few,TRBJ1-5,TRBV28,TGTGCCAGCAGTTTTTATGGAGGCCGCCCCCAGCATTTT,CASSFYGGRPQHF
TRBD2,18,few,TRBJ2-3,TRBV4-2,TGTGCCAGCAGCCGGGGAGCGGGAGGAGATTTAAGCACAGATACGCAGTATTTT,CASSRGAGGDLSTDTQYF
TRBD2,14,once,TRBJ2-3,TRBV6-5,TGTGCCAGCAGTCGGACTAGCGCCGCAGATACGCAGTATTTT,CASSRTSAADTQYF
.,14,.,TRBJ1-1,TRBV28,TGTGCCAGCACCTTGTCCTCGGGATTCACTGAAGCTTTCTTT,CASTLSSGFTEAFF
TRBD1,16,.,TRBJ1-1,TRBV5-1,TGCGCCAGCAGCCCGGGACAGGGGGCGATGAACACTGAAGCTTTCTTT,CASSPGQGAMNTEAFF
TRBD1,17,few,TRBJ2-1,TRBV9,TGTGCCAGCAGCGTAGGGCGGACAGGGAGCTCCTACAATGAGCAGTTCTTC,CASSVGRTGSSYNEQFF
TRBD1,13,.,TRBJ1-1,TRBV7-9,TGTGCCAGCAGCTCCCGACAGGGAAATGAAGCTTTCTTT,CASSSRQGNEAFF
TRBD1,15,.,TRBJ1-6,TRBV5-6,TGTGCCAGCAATACACGGGACAGCTATAATTCACCCCTCCACTTT,CASNTRDSYNSPLHF
TRBD1,15,.,TRBJ2-7,TRBV4-3,TGCGCCAGCAGCCAAGCGGCGGGACAGGCCTACGAGCAGTACTTC,CASSQAAGQAYEQYF
.,15,.,TRBJ2-5,TRBV6-5,TGTGCCAGCAGTCGGAACGGGAACAAACAAGAGACCCAGTACTTC,CASSRNGNKQETQYF
.,14,few,TRBJ2-5,TRBV2,TGTGCCAGCAGTGATAGGCGGTCACAAGAGACCCAGTACTTC,CASSDRRSQETQYF
TRBD1,17,few,TRBJ1-6,TRBV9,TGTGCCAGCAGCGTAGGAGGGGGCGCCGGATATAATTCACCCCTCCACTTT,CASSVGGGAGYNSPLHF
.,14,few,TRBJ1-1,TRBV18,TGTGCCAGCTCACCCCCGTCGGGAGGCACTGAAGCTTTCTTT,CASSPPSGGTEAFF
.,14,.,TRBJ2-3,TRBV9,TGTGCCAGCGCCCGGGAGCGAGGTTTGGATACGCAGTATTTT,CASARERGLDTQYF
.,15,.,TRBJ2-7,TRBV2,TGTGCCAGCAGTGAAGCGGGGGACACGGCCTACGAGCAGTACTTC,CASSEAGDTAYEQYF
TRBD1,15,.,TRBJ1-5,TRBV5-1,TGCGCCAGCAGGTCCGGGACAGGGGGCAATCAGCCCCAGCATTTT,CASRSGTGGNQPQHF
TRBD1,14,.,TRBJ1-3,TRBV6-5,TGTGCCAGCAGTTCCGGGACAGGGGTAAACACCATATATTTT,CASSSGTGVNTIYF
.,17,few,TRBJ2-5,TRBV7-7,TGTGCCAGCAGCCTCTACGGATGGGACGGGGGAGCGGAGACCCAGTACTTC,CASSLYGWDGGAETQYF
.,15,few,TRBJ2-1,TRBV5-1,TGCGCCAGCAGCTCCGGACAACCAGGGTTCAATGAGCAGTTCTTC,CASSSGQPGFNEQFF
TRBD1,14,few,TRBJ1-1,TRBV29-1,TGCAGCGTTGGGACAGGGGGCTGGAACACTGAAGCTTTCTTT,CSVGTGGWNTEAFF
.,15,few,TRBJ2-3,TRBV28,TGTGCCAGCAGTTCCCCCGGACACTTCACAGATACGCAGTATTTT,CASSSPGHFTDTQYF
TRBD2,14,.,TRBJ2-1,TRBV28,TGTGCCAGCAGGCGACTAGCGGGAAACAATGAGCAGTTCTTC,CASRRLAGNNEQFF
.,14,few,TRBJ1-1,TRBV28,TGTGCCAGCAATGGGGGAGGCATGAACACTGAAGCTTTCTTT,CASNGGGMNTEAFF
TRBD1,16,few,TRBJ2-1,TRBV7-2,TGTGCCAGCAGACCCATGACAGGGGGGGCGTACAATGAGCAGTTCTTC,CASRPMTGGAYNEQFF
.,13,few,TRBJ1-5,TRBV5-4,TGTGCCAGCAGCTTGGACAGGGTAGGGCCCCAGCATTTT,CASSLDRVGPQHF
.,16,.,TRBJ2-7,TRBV28,TGTGCCAGCAGTTTCTCTTTACTCTCCACTACCTACGAGCAGTACTTC,CASSFSLLSTTYEQYF
.,15,.,TRBJ2-7,TRBV5-6,TGTGCCAGCAAGGCCACAATCCCGAGACTCCACGAGCAGTACTTC,CASKATIPRLHEQYF
TRBD1,16,.,TRBJ1-2,TRBV28,TGTGCCAGCAGTTTATGGACAGGGATTACTAACTATGGCTACACCTTC,CASSLWTGITNYGYTF
.,14,.,TRBJ2-1,TRBV5-1,TGCGCCAGCAGCACCTCCGGGGAATACAATGAGCAGTTCTTC,CASSTSGEYNEQFF